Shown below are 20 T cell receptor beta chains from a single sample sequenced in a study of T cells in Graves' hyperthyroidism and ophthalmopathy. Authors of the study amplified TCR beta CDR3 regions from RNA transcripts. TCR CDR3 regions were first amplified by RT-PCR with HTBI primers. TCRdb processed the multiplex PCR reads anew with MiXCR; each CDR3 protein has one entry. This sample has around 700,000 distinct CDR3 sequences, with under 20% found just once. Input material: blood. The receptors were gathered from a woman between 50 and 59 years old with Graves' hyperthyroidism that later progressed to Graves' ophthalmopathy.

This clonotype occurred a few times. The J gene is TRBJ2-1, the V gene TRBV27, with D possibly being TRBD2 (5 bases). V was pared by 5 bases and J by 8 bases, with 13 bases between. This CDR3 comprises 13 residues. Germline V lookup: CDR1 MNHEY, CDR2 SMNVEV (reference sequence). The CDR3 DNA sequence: TGTGCCAGCAGTCCCGGTAGGCGGGATGAGCAGTTCTTC. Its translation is CASSPGRRDEQFF.

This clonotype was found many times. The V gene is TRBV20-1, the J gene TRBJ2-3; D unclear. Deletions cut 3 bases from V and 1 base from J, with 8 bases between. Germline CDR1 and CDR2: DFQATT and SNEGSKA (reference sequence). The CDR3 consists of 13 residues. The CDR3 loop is CSARSSGTDTQYF. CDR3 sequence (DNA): TGCAGTGCTAGGAGCAGCGGCACAGATACGCAGTATTTT.

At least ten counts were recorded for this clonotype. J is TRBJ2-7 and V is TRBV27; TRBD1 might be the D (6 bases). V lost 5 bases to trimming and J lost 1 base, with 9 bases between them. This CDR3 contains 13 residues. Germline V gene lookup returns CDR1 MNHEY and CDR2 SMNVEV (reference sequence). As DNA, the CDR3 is TGTGCCAGCAGTGGGGGCCCTTCCTACGAGCAGTACTTC. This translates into CASSGGPSYEQYF.

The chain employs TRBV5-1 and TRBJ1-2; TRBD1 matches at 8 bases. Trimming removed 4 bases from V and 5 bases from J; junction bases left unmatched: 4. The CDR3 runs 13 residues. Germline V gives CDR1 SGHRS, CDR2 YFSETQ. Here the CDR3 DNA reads TGCGCCAGCAGCCAGGGGGCGAGATATGGCTACACCTTC. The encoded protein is CASSQGARYGYTF.

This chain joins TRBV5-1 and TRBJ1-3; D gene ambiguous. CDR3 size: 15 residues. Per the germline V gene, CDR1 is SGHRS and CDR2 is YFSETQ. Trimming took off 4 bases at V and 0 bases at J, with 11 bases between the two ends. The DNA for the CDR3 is TGCGCCAGCAGCCCTCTGACCTACTCTGGAAACACCATATATTTT. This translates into CASSPLTYSGNTIYF. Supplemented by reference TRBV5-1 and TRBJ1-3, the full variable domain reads KAGVTQTPRYLIKTRGQQVTLSCSPISGHRSVSWYQQTPGQGLQFLFEYFSETQRNKGNFPGRFSGRQFSNSRSEMNVSTLELGDSALYLCASSPLTYSGNTIYFGEGSWLTVV.

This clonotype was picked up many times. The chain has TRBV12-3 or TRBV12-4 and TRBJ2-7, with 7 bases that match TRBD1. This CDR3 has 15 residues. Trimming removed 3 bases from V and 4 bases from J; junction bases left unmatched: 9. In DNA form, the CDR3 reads TGTGCCAGCAGTTTCGAGACAGGGAGACAATACGAGCAGTACTTC. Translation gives CASSFETGRQYEQYF.

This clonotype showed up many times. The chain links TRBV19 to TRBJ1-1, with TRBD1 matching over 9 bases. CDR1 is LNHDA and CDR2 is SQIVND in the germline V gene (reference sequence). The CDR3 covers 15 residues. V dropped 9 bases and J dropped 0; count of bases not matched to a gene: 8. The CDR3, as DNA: TGTGCCAGCAGTTTAAGGGACAGGGTGAACACTGAAGCTTTCTTT. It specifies CASSLRDRVNTEAFF.

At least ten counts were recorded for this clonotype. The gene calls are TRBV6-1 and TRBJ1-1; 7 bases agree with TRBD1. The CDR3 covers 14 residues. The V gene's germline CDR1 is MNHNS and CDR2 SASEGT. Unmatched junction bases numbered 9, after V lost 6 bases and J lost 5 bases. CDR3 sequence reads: CASRQRQGGTEAFF. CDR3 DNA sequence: TGTGCCAGCAGACAAAGACAGGGAGGAACTGAAGCTTTCTTT.

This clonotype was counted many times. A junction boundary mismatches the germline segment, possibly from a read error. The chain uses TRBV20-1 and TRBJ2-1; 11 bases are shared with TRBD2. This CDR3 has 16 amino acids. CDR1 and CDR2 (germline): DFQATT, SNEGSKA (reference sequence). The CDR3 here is CSARDSLAGGHNEQFF. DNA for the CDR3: TGCAGTGCCAGAGATAGCCTAGCGGGGGGCCACAATGAGCAGTTCTTC.

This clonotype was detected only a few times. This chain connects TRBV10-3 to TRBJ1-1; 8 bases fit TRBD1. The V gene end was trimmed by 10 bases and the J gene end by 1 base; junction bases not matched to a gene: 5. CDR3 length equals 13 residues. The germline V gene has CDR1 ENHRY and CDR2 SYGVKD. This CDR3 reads CATGTGPNTEAFF. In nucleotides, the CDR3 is TGTGCCACCGGGACAGGACCGAACACTGAAGCTTTCTTT.

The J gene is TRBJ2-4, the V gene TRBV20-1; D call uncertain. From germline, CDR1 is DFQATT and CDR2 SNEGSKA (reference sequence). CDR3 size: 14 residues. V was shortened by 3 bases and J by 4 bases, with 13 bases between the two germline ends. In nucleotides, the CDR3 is TGCAGTGCTAGCGTTCTCGACTCTAAAAACATTCAGTACTTC. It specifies CSASVLDSKNIQYF.

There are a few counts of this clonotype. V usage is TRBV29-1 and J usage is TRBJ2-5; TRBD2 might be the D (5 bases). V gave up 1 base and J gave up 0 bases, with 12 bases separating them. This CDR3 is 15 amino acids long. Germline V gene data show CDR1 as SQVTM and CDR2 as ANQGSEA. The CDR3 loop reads CSVEVGEKYQETQYF. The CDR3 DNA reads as TGCAGCGTTGAAGTCGGGGAAAAGTACCAAGAGACCCAGTACTTC.

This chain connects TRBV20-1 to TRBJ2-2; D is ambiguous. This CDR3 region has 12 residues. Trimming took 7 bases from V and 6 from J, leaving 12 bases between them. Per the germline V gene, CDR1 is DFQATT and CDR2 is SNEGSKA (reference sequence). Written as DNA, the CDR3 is TGCAGTGTCCAGCTACGCGCCGGGGAGCTGTTTTTT. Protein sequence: CSVQLRAGELFF.

The CDR3 protein is CASSLWSEAGELFF. DNA of the CDR3: TGCGCCAGCAGCTTGTGGTCGGAGGCCGGGGAGCTGTTTTTT. V gene TRBV5-1 combines with J gene TRBJ2-2; possible D gene TRBD2, 5 bases. Per germline, CDR1 SGHRS and CDR2 YFSETQ. V lost 1 base, J lost 6 bases, and 10 bases lay in between. The CDR3 runs 14 residues.

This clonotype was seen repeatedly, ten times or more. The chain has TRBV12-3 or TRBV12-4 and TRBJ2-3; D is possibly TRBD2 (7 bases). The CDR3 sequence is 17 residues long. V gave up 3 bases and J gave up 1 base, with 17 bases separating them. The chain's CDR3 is CASSFRVGGPRTDTQYF. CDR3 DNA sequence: TGTGCCAGCAGTTTTCGAGTCGGGGGGCCCCGCACAGATACGCAGTATTTT.

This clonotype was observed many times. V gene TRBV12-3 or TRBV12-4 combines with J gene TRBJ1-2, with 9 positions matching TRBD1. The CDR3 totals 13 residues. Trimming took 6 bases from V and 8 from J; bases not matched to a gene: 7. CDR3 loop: CASSRTGVEGYTF. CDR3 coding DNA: TGTGCCAGCAGCCGGACAGGGGTGGAAGGCTACACCTTC.

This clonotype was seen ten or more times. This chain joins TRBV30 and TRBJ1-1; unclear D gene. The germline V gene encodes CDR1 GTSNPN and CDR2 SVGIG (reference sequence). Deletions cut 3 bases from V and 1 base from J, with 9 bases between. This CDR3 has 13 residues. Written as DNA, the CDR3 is TGTGCCTGGAGGTACCATCGGAACACTGAAGCTTTCTTT. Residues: CAWRYHRNTEAFF.

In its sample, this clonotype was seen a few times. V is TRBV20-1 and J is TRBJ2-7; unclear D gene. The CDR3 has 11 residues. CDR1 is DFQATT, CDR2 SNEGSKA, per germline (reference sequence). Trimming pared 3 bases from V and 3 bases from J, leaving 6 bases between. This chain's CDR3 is CSASQHYEQYF. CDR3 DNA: TGCAGTGCTAGTCAGCACTACGAGCAGTACTTC.

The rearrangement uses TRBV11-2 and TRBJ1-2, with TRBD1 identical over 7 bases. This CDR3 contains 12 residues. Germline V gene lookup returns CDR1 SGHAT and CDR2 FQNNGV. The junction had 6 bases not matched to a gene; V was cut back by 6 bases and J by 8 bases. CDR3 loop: CASRLTGSGYTF. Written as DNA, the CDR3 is TGTGCCAGCAGATTGACAGGGTCGGGCTACACCTTC.

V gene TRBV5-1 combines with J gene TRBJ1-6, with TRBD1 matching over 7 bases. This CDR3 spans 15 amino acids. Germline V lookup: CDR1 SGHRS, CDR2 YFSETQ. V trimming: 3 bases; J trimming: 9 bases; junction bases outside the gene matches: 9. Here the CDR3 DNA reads TGCGCCAGCAGCTACCGACAGGGTATCGGTTCACCCCTCCACTTT. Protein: CASSYRQGIGSPLHF. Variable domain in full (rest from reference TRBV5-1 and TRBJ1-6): KAGVTQTPRYLIKTRGQQVTLSCSPISGHRSVSWYQQTPGQGLQFLFEYFSETQRNKGNFPGRFSGRQFSNSRSEMNVSTLELGDSALYLCASSYRQGIGSPLHFGNGTRLTVT.